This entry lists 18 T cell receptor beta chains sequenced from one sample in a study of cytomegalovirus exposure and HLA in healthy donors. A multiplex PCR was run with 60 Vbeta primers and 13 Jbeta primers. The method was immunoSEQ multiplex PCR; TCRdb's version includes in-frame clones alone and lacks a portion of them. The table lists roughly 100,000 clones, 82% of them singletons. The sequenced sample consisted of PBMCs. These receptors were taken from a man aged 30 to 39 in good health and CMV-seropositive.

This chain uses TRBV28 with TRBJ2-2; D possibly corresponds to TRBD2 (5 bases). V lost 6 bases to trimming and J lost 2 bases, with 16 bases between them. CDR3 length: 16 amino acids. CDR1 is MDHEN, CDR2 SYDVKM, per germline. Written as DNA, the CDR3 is TGTGCCAGCAGCCCCTGGGCGGGCTCCAACACCGGGGAGCTGTTTTTT. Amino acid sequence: CASSPWAGSNTGELFF. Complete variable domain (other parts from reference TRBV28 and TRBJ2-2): DVKVTQSSRYLVKRTGEKVFLECVQDMDHENMFWYRQDPGLGLRLIYFSYDVKMKEKGDIPEGYSVSREKKERFSLILESASTNQTSMYLCASSPWAGSNTGELFFGEGSRLTVL.

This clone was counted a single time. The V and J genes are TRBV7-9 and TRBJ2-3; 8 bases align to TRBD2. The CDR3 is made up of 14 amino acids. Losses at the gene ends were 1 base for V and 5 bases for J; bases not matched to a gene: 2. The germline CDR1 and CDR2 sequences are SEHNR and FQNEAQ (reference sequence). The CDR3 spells CASSLVTSGDTQYF. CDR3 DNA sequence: TGTGCCAGCAGCTTAGTTACTAGCGGAGATACGCAGTATTTT.

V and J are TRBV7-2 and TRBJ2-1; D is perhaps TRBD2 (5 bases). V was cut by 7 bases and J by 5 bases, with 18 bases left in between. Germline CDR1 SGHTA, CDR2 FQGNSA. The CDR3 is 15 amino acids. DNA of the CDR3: TGTGCCAGCACCCAACTCACGGGGATAAACAATGAGCAGTTCTTC. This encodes CASTQLTGINNEQFF. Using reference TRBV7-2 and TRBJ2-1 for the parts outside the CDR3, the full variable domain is GAGVSQSPSNKVTEKGKDVELRCDPISGHTALYWYRQSLGQGLEFLIYFQGNSAPDKSGLPSDRFSAERTGGSVSTLTIQRTQQEDSAVYLCASTQLTGINNEQFFGPGTRLTVL.

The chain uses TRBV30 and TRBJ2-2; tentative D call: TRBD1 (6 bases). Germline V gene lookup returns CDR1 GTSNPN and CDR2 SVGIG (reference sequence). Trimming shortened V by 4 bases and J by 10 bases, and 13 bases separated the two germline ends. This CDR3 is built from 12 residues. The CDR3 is CAWTPGQPELFF. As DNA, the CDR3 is TGTGCCTGGACTCCGGGACAACCGGAGCTGTTTTTT. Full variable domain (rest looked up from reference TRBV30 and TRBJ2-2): SQTIHQWPATLVQPVGSPLSLECTVEGTSNPNLYWYRQAAGRGLQLLFYSVGIGQISSEVPQNLSASRPQDRQFILSSKKLLLSDSGFYLCAWTPGQPELFFGEGSRLTVL.

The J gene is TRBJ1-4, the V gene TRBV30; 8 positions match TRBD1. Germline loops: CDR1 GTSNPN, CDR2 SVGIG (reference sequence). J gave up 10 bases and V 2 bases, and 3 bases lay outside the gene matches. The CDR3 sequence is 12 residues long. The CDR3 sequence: CAWSFGQGKLFF. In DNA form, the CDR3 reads TGTGCCTGGAGTTTCGGACAGGGAAAACTGTTTTTT.

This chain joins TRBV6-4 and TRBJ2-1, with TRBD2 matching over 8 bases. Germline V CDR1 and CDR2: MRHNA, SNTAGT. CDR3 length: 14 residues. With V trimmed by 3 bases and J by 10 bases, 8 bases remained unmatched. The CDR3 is CASSEEAGVHEQFF. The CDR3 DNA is TGTGCCAGCAGTGAGGAAGCGGGAGTCCACGAGCAGTTCTTC.

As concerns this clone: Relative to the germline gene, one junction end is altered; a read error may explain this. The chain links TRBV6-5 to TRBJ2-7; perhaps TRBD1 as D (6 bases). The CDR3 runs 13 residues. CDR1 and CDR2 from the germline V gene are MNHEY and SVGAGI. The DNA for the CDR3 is TGTGCCAGCAGTTACGTCAGGGGCCGCGAGCAGTGCTTC. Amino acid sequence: CASSYVRGREQCF.

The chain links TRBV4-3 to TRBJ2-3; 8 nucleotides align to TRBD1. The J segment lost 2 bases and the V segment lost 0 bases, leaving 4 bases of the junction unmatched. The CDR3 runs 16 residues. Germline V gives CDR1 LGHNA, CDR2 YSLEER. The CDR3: CASSQDSTGATDTQYF. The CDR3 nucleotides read TGCGCCAGCAGCCAAGATTCGACAGGGGCCACAGATACGCAGTATTTT.

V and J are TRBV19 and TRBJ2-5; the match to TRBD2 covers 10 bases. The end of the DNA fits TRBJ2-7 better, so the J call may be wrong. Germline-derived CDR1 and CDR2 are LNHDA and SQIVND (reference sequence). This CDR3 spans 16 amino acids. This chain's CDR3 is CASSPRLAGLSYEQYF. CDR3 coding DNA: TGTGCCAGTAGTCCCCGACTAGCGGGCCTCTCCTACGAGCAGTACTTC.

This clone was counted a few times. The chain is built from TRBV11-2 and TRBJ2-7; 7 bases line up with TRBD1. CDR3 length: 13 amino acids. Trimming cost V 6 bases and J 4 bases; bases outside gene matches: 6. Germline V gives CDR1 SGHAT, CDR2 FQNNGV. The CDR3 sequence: CASREGAHYEQYF. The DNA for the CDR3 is TGTGCCAGCAGAGAGGGGGCGCATTACGAGCAGTACTTC.

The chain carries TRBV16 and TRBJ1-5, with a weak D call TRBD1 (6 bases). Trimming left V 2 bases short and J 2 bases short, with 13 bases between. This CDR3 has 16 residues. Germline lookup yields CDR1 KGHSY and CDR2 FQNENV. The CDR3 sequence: CASSQNWAGGNQPQHF. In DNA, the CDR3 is TGTGCCAGCAGCCAAAATTGGGCAGGGGGCAATCAGCCCCAGCATTTT. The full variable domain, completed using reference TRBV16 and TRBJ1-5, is GEEVAQTPKHLVRGEGQKAKLYCAPIKGHSYVFWYQQVLKNEFKFLISFQNENVFDETGMPKERFSAKCLPNSPCSLEIQATKLEDSAVYFCASSQNWAGGNQPQHFGDGTRLSIL.

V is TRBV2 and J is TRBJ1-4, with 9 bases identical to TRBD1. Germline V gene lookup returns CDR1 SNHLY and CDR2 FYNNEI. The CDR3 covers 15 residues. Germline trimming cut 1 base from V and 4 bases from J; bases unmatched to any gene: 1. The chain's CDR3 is CASSEDRGLNEKLFF. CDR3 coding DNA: TGTGCCAGCAGTGAAGACAGGGGGCTTAATGAAAAACTGTTTTTT.

The CDR3 loop is CASRTDRPSIGYTF. The DNA for the CDR3 is TGTGCCAGCAGGACGGACAGGCCTTCGATTGGCTACACCTTC. This sequence joins TRBV5-6 and TRBJ1-2; 7 nucleotides match TRBD1. Germline V gene data show CDR1 as SGHDT and CDR2 as YYEEEE. The length of the CDR3 is 14 residues. V shed 5 bases and J 7 bases; nucleotides not matched to a gene: 11.

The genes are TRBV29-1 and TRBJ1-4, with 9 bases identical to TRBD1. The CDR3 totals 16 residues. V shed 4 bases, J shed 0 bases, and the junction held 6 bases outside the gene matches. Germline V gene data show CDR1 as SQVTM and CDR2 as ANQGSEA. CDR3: CSVGGQGPSTNEKLFF. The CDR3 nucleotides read TGCAGCGTTGGCGGACAGGGGCCTTCAACTAATGAAAAACTGTTTTTT.

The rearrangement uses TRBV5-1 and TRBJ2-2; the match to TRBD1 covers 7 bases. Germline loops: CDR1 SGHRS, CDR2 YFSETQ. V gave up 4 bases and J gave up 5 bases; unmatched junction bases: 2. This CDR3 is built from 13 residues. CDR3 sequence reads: CASSPGGTGELFF. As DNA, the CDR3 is TGCGCCAGCAGCCCAGGGGGAACCGGGGAGCTGTTTTTT.

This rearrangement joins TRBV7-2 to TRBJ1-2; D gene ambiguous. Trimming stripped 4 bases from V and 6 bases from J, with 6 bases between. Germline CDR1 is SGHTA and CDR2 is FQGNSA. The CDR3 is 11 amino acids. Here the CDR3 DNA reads TGTGCCAGCAGCTCCTTCGATGGCTACACCTTC. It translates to CASSSFDGYTF.

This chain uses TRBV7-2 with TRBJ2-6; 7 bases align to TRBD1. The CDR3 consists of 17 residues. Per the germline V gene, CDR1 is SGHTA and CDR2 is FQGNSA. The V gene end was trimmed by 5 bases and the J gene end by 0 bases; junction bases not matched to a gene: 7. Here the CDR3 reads CASSLPGQYSGANVLTF. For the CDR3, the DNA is TGTGCCAGCAGCCTTCCGGGACAGTACTCTGGGGCCAACGTCCTGACTTTC.

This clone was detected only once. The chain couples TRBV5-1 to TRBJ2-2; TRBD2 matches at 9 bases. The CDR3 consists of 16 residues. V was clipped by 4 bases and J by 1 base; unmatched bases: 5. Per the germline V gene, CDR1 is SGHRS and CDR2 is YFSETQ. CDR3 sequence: CASSPTSGVNTGELFF. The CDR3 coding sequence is TGCGCCAGCAGCCCGACTAGCGGAGTGAACACCGGGGAGCTGTTTTTT.